This T cell receptor beta chain comes out of a study of T cells after yellow fever vaccination. Findings of the study overall: Although most clonotypes did not, a small share appeared in both CD4 and CD8 compartments. The secondary response was weaker, and its peak arrived faster, on day 5 versus 15.

This clonotype came up many times. Its specificity is unknown. Synthesis of TCR cDNA relied on 5'RACE template switching, which attached a universal primer site and UMIs. Via MiXCR, TCRdb re-called the 5' RACE reads, giving one row per CDR3 protein. The table has around 400,000 distinct CDR3 sequences, approximately 10% seen once. With 5 bases clipped from V and 5 bases from J, the junction kept 6 bases outside the gene matches. The CDR3 loop spans 14 amino acids. This chain links TRBV12-3 or TRBV12-4 with TRBJ2-5, with 9 bases fitting TRBD1. The sample in question was PBMCs, obtained on the day of the first yellow fever vaccination. The clonotype originates from a young man who received the YFV17D yellow fever vaccine. CDR3 DNA sequence: TGTGCCAGCAGTCCACAGGGGGCGCGGGAGACCCAGTACTTC. Its protein is CASSPQGARETQYF.